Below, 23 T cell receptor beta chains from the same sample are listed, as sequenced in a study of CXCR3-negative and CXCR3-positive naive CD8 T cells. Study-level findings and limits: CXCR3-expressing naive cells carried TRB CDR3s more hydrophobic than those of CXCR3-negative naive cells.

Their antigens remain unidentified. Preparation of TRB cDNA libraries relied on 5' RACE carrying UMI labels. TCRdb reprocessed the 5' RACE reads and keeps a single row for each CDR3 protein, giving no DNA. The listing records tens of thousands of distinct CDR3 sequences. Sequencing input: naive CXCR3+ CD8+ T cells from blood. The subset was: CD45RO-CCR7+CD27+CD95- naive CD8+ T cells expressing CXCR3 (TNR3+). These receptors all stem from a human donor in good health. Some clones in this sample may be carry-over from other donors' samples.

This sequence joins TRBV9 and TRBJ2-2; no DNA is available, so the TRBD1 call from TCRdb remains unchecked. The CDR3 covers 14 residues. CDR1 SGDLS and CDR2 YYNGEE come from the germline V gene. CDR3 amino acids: CASSVGGSGGELFF.

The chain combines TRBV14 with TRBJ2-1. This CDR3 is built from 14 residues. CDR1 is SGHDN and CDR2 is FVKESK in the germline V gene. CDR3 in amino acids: CASSQVSSYNEQFF.

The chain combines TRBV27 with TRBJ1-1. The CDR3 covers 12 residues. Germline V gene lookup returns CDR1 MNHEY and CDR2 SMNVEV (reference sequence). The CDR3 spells CASRGMNTEAFF.

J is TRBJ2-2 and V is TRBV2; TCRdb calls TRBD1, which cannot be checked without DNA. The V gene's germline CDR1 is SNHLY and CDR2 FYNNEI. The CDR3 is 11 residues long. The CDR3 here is CASRGGGELFF.

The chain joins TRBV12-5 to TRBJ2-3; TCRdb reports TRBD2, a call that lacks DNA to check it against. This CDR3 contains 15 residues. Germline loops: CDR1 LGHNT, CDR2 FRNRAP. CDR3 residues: CASGPLSGGTDTQYF.

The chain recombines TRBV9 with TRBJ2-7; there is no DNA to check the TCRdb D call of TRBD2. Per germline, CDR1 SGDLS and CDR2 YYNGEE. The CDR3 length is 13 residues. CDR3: CASSVGTLEEQYF.

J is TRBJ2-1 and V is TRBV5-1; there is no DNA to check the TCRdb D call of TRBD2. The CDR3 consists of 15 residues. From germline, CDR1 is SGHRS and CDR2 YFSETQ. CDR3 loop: CASSPGTSDYNEQLF.

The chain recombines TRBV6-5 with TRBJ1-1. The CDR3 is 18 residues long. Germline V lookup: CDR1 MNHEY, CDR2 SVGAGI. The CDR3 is CASRTGGGYIPLRTEAFF.

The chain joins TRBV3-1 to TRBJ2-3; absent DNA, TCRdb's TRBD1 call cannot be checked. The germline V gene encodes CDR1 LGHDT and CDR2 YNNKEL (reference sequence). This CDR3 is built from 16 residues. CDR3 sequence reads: CASSQIVDRVLDTQYF.

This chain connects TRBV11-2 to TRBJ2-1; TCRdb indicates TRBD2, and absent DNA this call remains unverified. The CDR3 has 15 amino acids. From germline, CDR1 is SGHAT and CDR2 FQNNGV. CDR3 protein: CASSQTSGGYNEQFF.

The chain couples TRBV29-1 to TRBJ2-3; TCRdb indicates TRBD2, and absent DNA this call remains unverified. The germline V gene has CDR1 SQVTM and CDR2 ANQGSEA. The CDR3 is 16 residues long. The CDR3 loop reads CSVEAGPGLITDTQYF.

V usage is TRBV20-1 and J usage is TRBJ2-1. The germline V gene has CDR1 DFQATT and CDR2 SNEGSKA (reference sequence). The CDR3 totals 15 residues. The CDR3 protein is CSARIGVDTYNEQFF.

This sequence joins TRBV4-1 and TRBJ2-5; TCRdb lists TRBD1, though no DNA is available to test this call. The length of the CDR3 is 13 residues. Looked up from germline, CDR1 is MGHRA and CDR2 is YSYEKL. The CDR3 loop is CASSQAGEETQYF.

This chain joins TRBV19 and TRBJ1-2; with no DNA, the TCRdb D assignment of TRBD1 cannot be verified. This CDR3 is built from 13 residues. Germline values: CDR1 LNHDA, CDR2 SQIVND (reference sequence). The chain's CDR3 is CASSWTGDYGYTF.

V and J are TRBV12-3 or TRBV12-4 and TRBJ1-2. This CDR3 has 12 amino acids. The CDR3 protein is CASSFGDYGYTF.

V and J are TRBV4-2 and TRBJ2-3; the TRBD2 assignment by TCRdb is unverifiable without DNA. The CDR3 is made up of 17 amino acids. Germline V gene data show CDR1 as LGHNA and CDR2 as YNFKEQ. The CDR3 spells CASSHQAAGGPADTQYF.

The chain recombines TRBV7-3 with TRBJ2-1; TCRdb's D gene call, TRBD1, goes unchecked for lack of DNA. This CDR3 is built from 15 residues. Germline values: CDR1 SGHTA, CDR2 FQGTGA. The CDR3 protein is CASSAPGQATHEQFF.

CDR3 protein: CASSDGNSPLHF. J is TRBJ1-6 and V is TRBV7-9. The CDR3 totals 12 residues. Looked up from germline, CDR1 is SEHNR and CDR2 is FQNEAQ (reference sequence).

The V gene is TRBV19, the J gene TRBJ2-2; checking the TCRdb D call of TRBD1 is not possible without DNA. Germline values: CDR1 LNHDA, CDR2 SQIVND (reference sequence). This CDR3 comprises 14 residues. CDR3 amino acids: CASWDRGTTGELFF.

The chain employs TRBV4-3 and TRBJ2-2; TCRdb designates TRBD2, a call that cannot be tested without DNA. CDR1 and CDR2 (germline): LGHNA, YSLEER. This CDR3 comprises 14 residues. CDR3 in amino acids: CASSQVSLAGELFF.

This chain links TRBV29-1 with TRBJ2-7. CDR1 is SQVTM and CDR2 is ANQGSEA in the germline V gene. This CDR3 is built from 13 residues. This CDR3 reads CSVFLGSSYEQYF.

CDR3 sequence reads: CSARLPDRVTEAFF. V and J are TRBV20-1 and TRBJ1-1; TCRdb returns TRBD1, unconfirmable since there is no DNA. Germline loops: CDR1 DFQATT, CDR2 SNEGSKA (reference sequence). The CDR3 loop spans 14 amino acids.

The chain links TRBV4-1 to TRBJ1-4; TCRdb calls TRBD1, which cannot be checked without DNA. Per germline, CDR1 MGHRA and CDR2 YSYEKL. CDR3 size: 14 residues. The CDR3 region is CASSQGAGDEKLFF.